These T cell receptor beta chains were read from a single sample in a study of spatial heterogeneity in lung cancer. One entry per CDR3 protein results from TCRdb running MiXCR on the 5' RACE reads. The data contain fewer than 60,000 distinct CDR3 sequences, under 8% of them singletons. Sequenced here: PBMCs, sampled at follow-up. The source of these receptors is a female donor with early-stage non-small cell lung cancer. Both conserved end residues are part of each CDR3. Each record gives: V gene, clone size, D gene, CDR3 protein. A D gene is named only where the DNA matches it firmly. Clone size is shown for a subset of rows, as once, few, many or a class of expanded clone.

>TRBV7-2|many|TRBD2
CASSVSSGAAPTNEQFF
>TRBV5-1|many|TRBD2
CASPYWTSGGSYEQYF
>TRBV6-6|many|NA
CASVIDGSYSPLHF
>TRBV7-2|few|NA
CASSAQYTEAFF
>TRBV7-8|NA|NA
CASSYTPLLAKNIQYF
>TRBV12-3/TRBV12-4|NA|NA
CASGWDRGDTQYF
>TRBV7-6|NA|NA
CASSARTRPGELFF
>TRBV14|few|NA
CASSQDLGRGYGYTF
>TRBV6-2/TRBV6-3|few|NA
CASSMTRLETQYF
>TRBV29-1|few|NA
CSVDRELTEAFF
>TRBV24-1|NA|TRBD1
CATSDPGQGANEQFF
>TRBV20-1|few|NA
CSANRQSSYEQYF
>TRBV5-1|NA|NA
CASSLVRQVGEEQYF
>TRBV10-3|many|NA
CAIRAEGTQYF
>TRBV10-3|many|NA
CAISYTEGQPQHF
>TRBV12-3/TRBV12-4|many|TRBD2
CASSKGLAEVYNEQFF
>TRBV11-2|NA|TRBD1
CASSPDRVPLHF
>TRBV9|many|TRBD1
CASSRQGKETQYF
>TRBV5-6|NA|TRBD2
CASSYGTSLYNEQFF
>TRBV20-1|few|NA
CSAREPSYEQYF
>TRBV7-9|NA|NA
CASTRAAGLGETQYF
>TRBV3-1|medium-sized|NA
CASSQDSTGSTNQPQHF
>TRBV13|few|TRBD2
CASSFKPMSPGGADTQYF
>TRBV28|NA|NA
CASSSQVPGGHGYTF
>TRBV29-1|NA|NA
CSVSDRKTGELFF
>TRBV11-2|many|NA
CASSLPETSYEQYF
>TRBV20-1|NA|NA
CSATRSSQVVYGYTF
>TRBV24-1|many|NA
CATSPRFQETQYF
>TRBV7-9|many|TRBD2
CASSIGLAGRHYNEQFF
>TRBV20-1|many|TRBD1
CSAATGEYQPQHF
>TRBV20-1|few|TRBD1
CSARGDRGSAGNTIYF
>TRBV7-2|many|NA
CASSLRTVSRELFF
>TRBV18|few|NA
CASSPVAFSYEQYF
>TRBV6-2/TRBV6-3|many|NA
CASRPPGLSRRELFF
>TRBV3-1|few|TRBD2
CASTKAGGYNEQFF
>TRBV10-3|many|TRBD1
CAIAGTGGDEQFF
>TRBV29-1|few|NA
CSVAKGTMNTEAFF
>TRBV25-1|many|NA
CASSERARSEAFF
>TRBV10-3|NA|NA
CATGTRGGLDTQYF
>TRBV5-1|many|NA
CASSTSTDTQYF
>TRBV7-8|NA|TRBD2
CASSLAGGYTGELFF
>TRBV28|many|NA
CASLHIGPPYNEQFF
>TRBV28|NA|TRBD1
CAGGSGQPGLMTQYF
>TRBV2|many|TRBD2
CASARLAGAEQFF
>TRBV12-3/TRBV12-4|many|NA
CASGRNQPQHF
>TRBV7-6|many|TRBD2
CASSSQPRTSGSEQYF
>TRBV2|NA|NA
CASRGSGDTQYF
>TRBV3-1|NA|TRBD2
CASSFRTRPNEQYF
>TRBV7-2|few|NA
CASSLVSPSGTSGFF
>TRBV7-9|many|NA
CASSGGASSTDTQYF
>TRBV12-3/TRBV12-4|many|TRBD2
CASSFQRGQETQYF
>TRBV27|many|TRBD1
CASSSRTGGTGEKNNQPQHF
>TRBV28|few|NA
CASRSQGRGNQPQHF
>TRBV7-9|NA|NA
CASSSMTSNTEAFF
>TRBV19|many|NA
CASTQGQNTEAFF
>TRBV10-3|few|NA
CAIRESGEDSYEQYF
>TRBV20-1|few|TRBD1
CSAYRGGTSTDTQYF